What follows are 31 T cell receptor beta chains derived from one specimen sequenced in a study of shared clonotypes between healthy human individuals. The protocol was immunoSEQ multiplex PCR, while the TCRdb copy is restricted to in-frame clones and leaves out a portion. The table records approximately 500,000 clones, over 75% of them present only once. Sequencing input: PBMCs. The source of these receptors is a middle-aged woman in good health. Some clones in this sample may be carry-over from other donors' samples.

This sequence joins TRBV18 and TRBJ2-7, with a possible D match to TRBD2 (5 bases). The length of the CDR3 is 13 residues. CDR1 is KGHSH and CDR2 is LQKENI in the germline V gene. The V and J ends lost 5 bases and 9 bases respectively, with 17 bases between them. CDR3 protein: CASSSQSRDGQYF. CDR3 DNA: TGTGCCAGCTCATCCCAGTCGAGGGATGGGCAGTACTTC.

Regarding this clone: Since a much larger clone is just one base distant, this may be a read error. Other nucleotide sequences from this sample produce the same CDR3. The chain combines TRBV15 with TRBJ2-5; D unclear. The CDR3 extends over 15 amino acids. Germline assignment: CDR1 LNHNV and CDR2 YYDKDF (reference sequence). CDR3 in DNA: TGTGCTACCAGCAGAGATCCCGGGCCTCAAGAGACCCAGTACTTC. Residues: CATSRDPGPQETQYF.

V usage is TRBV10-1 and J usage is TRBJ1-3, with unresolved D. The CDR3 is made up of 15 amino acids. Trimming shortened V by 6 bases and J by 0 bases, and 12 bases separated the two germline ends. The V gene's germline CDR1 is WNHNN and CDR2 SYGVQD (reference sequence). The DNA for the CDR3 is TGCGCCAGCAGGGGCTCGAACAGCTCTGGAAACACCATATATTTT. It is translated as CASRGSNSSGNTIYF.

V usage is TRBV19 and J usage is TRBJ2-3; possibly TRBD1 for D (6 bases). The V and J ends lost 5 bases and 0 bases respectively, with 15 bases between them. The CDR3 has 16 residues. Per germline, CDR1 LNHDA and CDR2 SQIVND (reference sequence). CDR3 bases: TGTGCCAGTAGTGGGATGGGACATCCGAGCACAGATACGCAGTATTTT. Translating gives CASSGMGHPSTDTQYF. Together with reference TRBV19 and TRBJ2-3, the CDR3 gives the full variable domain: DGGITQSPKYLFRKEGQNVTLSCEQNLNHDAMYWYRQDPGQGLRLIYYSQIVNDFQKGDIAEGYSVSREKKESFPLTVTSAQKNPTAFYLCASSGMGHPSTDTQYFGPGTRLTVL.

The chain links TRBV15 to TRBJ2-1; D perhaps matches TRBD2 (6 bases). Germline CDR1 LNHNV, CDR2 YYDKDF (reference sequence). V gave up 2 bases and J gave up 0 bases, with 14 bases separating them. This CDR3 is built from 17 residues. CDR3 loop: CATSRPSATSSYNEQFF. The CDR3 DNA sequence: TGTGCCACCAGCAGACCTAGCGCGACGTCCTCCTACAATGAGCAGTTCTTC.

This clone has a handful of counts. This chain uses TRBV11-2 with TRBJ2-3; 8 bases agree with TRBD1. The V and J ends lost 1 base and 2 bases, in that order; junction bases with no gene match: 5. This CDR3 is 16 amino acids long. Germline CDR1 reads SGHAT; CDR2 reads FQNNGV. The CDR3: CASSLGNRGSTDTQYF. The CDR3 coding sequence is TGTGCCAGCAGCTTAGGTAACAGGGGGTCCACAGATACGCAGTATTTT. Supplemented by reference TRBV11-2 and TRBJ2-3, the full variable domain reads EAGVAQSPRYKIIEKRQSVAFWCNPISGHATLYWYQQILGQGPKLLIQFQNNGVVDDSQLPKDRFSAERLKGVDSTLKIQPAKLEDSAVYLCASSLGNRGSTDTQYFGPGTRLTVL.

The rearrangement uses TRBV28 and TRBJ2-1; no clear D. Germline values: CDR1 MDHEN, CDR2 SYDVKM. With 5 bases removed from V and 4 bases from J, the gap between germline ends came to 3 bases. This CDR3 spans 11 amino acids. The CDR3 protein is CASSQYNEQFF. For the CDR3, the DNA is TGTGCCAGCAGTCAGTACAATGAGCAGTTCTTC.

This clone appeared once. CDR3 coding DNA: TGTGCCACCGGGCCGGCGGGGGGAAATGAGCAGTTCTTC. It codes for CATGPAGGNEQFF. The chain recombines TRBV15 with TRBJ2-1; 8 bases are a match to TRBD2. The CDR3 has 13 residues. The trim removed 8 bases at V and 7 bases at J, leaving 7 bases unmatched. CDR1 is LNHNV, CDR2 YYDKDF, per germline (reference sequence). The full variable domain, with the rest looked up from reference TRBV15 and TRBJ2-1, is DAMVIQNPRYQVTQFGKPVTLSCSQTLNHNVMYWYQQKSSQAPKLLFHYYDKDFNNEADTPDNFQSRRPNTSFCFLDIRSPGLGDTAMYLCATGPAGGNEQFFGPGTRLTVL.

The chain employs TRBV7-8 and TRBJ2-7, with 8 positions matching TRBD2. Germline trimming cut 5 bases from V and 1 base from J; bases unmatched to any gene: 7. The germline CDR1 and CDR2 sequences are SGHVS and FQNEAQ. This CDR3 comprises 15 residues. The DNA for the CDR3 is TGTGCCAGCAGCCCCTCCGGGGGGGGTTCCTACGAGCAGTACTTC. Translated: CASSPSGGGSYEQYF. The full variable domain, with the rest looked up from reference TRBV7-8 and TRBJ2-7, is GAGVSQSPRYKVAKRGQDVALRCDPISGHVSLFWYQQALGQGPEFLTYFQNEAQLDKSGLPSDRFFAERPEGSVSTLKIQRTQQEDSAVYLCASSPSGGGSYEQYFGPGTRLTVT.

The chain links TRBV6-1 to TRBJ1-4, with unresolved D. Trimming removed 1 base at V and 5 bases at J, with 8 bases between. Germline lookup yields CDR1 MNHNS and CDR2 SASEGT. This CDR3 has 14 amino acids. The CDR3 loop reads CASSEGAANEKLFF. In DNA, the CDR3 is TGTGCCAGCAGTGAAGGGGCTGCGAATGAAAAACTGTTTTTT.

V usage is TRBV7-9 and J usage is TRBJ1-3, with D unclear. This CDR3 is built from 14 residues. Germline V CDR1 and CDR2: SEHNR, FQNEAQ (reference sequence). V lost 5 bases to trimming and J lost 0 bases, with 8 bases between them. CDR3 loop: CASSPALSGNTIYF. CDR3 coding DNA: TGTGCCAGCAGCCCCGCCCTCTCTGGAAACACCATATATTTT.

This rearrangement joins TRBV30 to TRBJ2-7, with 8 bases that match TRBD2. The CDR3 contains 14 residues. Trimming removed 7 bases from V and 3 bases from J; junction bases left unmatched: 11. The germline V gene has CDR1 GTSNPN and CDR2 SVGIG (reference sequence). In DNA, the CDR3 is TGTGCCTACTCAACCGGGACTAGGCGCTACGAGCAGTACTTC. Residues: CAYSTGTRRYEQYF. Using reference TRBV30 and TRBJ2-7 for the parts outside the CDR3, the full variable domain is SQTIHQWPATLVQPVGSPLSLECTVEGTSNPNLYWYRQAAGRGLQLLFYSVGIGQISSEVPQNLSASRPQDRQFILSSKKLLLSDSGFYLCAYSTGTRRYEQYFGPGTRLTVT.

The chain joins TRBV4-1 to TRBJ2-7, with D possibly TRBD1 on 6 matching bases. Germline V gives CDR1 MGHRA, CDR2 YSYEKL. The V and J ends lost 4 bases and 6 bases respectively, with 16 bases between them. The CDR3 contains 14 residues. The DNA for the CDR3 is TGCGCCAGCAGCCCCAGGGGACAAGGTGGCGAGCAGTACTTC. Translating gives CASSPRGQGGEQYF.

This clone was seen more than once but under ten times. The genes are TRBV11-3 and TRBJ2-2, with 7 positions matching TRBD1. The CDR3 spans 15 residues. The germline V gene encodes CDR1 SGHNT and CDR2 YENEEA. The ends lost 5 bases at V and 7 bases at J; junction bases unmatched: 10. The CDR3 region is CASSPARAGGGELFF. The CDR3 nucleotides are TGTGCCAGCAGCCCAGCGCGGGCAGGGGGCGGGGAGCTGTTTTTT.

This clone was observed once. This chain links TRBV27 with TRBJ1-5; 8 nucleotides line up with TRBD1. The CDR3 length is 16 residues. V gave up 3 bases and J gave up 4 bases; unmatched junction bases: 8. Looked up from germline, CDR1 is MNHEY and CDR2 is SMNVEV (reference sequence). The CDR3 bases are TGTGCCAGCAGTTTGGTGGGGACAGGCGCGAATCAGCCCCAGCATTTT. Residues: CASSLVGTGANQPQHF.

The chain links TRBV18 to TRBJ2-1; D gene ambiguous. Trimming took 2 bases from V and 2 from J, leaving 13 bases between them. Germline V gene sequence: CDR1 KGHSH, CDR2 LQKENI. The CDR3 runs 16 residues. The CDR3 nucleotides are TGTGCCAGCTCACCAGAAAGGGCAGGCGCCTACAATGAGCAGTTCTTC. It translates to CASSPERAGAYNEQFF.

The chain employs TRBV4-3 and TRBJ2-7; no definite D call. The CDR3 is made up of 13 amino acids. Germline V gene lookup returns CDR1 LGHNA and CDR2 YSLEER. The V end was cut by 0 bases, the J end by 6 bases, with 9 bases between. CDR3 nucleotide sequence: TGCGCCAGCAGCCAAGACCGTCTTGGCGAGCAGTACTTC. Translating it yields CASSQDRLGEQYF.

About this clone: Just one base apart from a much larger clone, this may be a read error. This sample also contains other DNA sequences that code for the same CDR3. This chain connects TRBV2 to TRBJ1-5, with D uncertain. This CDR3 comprises 12 residues. Per the germline V gene, CDR1 is SNHLY and CDR2 is FYNNEI. The CDR3 nucleotides are TGTGCCAGCAGTGACAGCAATCAGCCCCAACATTTT. Translated, it gives CASSDSNQPQHF.

This clone was found once. V gene TRBV14 combines with J gene TRBJ1-2; D possibly corresponds to TRBD1 (5 bases). Trimming took 8 bases from V and 4 from J, leaving 17 bases between them. Germline CDR1 and CDR2: SGHDN and FVKESK. This CDR3 spans 14 amino acids. In DNA form, the CDR3 reads TGTGCCAGCCGGCGGGGGGGATTAAGCTATGGCTACACCTTC. It is translated as CASRRGGLSYGYTF.

This clone was seen a handful of times. The chain employs TRBV6-5 and TRBJ2-2, with a tentative D call TRBD2 (5 bases). CDR1 and CDR2 from the germline V gene are MNHEY and SVGAGI. The CDR3 is made up of 15 amino acids. The V end was cut by 6 bases, the J end by 2 bases, with 13 bases between. The CDR3 bases are TGTGCCAGCAGACGGACGGGGTATAACACCGGGGAGCTGTTTTTT. Its protein is CASRRTGYNTGELFF.

Comments on this clone: One end of the junction does not line up with germline, which may come from a read error. The gene calls are TRBV7-7 and TRBJ2-3; 8 positions agree with TRBD2. This CDR3 comprises 16 residues. From germline, CDR1 is SSHAT and CDR2 FNYEAQ (reference sequence). As DNA, the CDR3 is TGTGCTAGCAGCTTAGGCGCTAGCGGGAGCACAGATACGCAGTATTTT. Encoded protein: CASSLGASGSTDTQYF.

DNA for the CDR3: TGCAGCGTTGATTTTGTGGGAGGCTTGGTCAATGAGCAGTTCTTC. Protein product: CSVDFVGGLVNEQFF. The rearrangement links TRBV29-1 to TRBJ2-1; D may be TRBD2 (6 bases). The ends were cut back, 3 bases at V and 6 bases at J, with 18 bases in the middle. Germline values: CDR1 SQVTM, CDR2 ANQGSEA. The CDR3 is 15 residues long.

This clone was seen just once. The chain has TRBV18 and TRBJ2-7; no clear D. V lost 2 bases, J lost 1 base, and 6 bases lay in between. The CDR3 covers 13 residues. Germline values: CDR1 KGHSH, CDR2 LQKENI. DNA of the CDR3: TGTGCCAGCTCACCATCAGCTTCCTACGAGCAGTACTTC. It encodes CASSPSASYEQYF. Full variable domain (rest looked up from reference TRBV18 and TRBJ2-7): NAGVMQNPRHLVRRRGQEARLRCSPMKGHSHVYWYRQLPEEGLKFMVYLQKENIIDESGMPKERFSAEFPKEGPSILRIQQVVRGDSAAYFCASSPSASYEQYFGPGTRLTVT.

In nucleotides, the CDR3 is TGTGCCAGCAGCTCTCGTGGGGGCTCTGGAAACACCATATATTTT. This encodes CASSSRGGSGNTIYF. The chain has TRBV7-2 and TRBJ1-3, with a weak D call TRBD1 (5 bases). V was pared by 4 bases and J by 0 bases, with 10 bases between. CDR1 and CDR2 (germline): SGHTA, FQGNSA. The CDR3 totals 15 residues.

The chain has TRBV7-8 and TRBJ2-4; no reliable D call. Germline lookup yields CDR1 SGHVS and CDR2 FQNEAQ. The CDR3 has 16 residues. V lost 5 bases and J 0 bases, leaving 14 bases between the germline ends. CDR3 DNA: TGTGCCAGCAGCCCATACTCATACCTAGCCAAAAACATTCAGTACTTC. Protein sequence: CASSPYSYLAKNIQYF.

The V gene is TRBV6-4, the J gene TRBJ1-5; D not resolved. Germline assignment: CDR1 MRHNA and CDR2 SNTAGT. V dropped 4 bases and J dropped 6 bases, with 10 bases sitting between them. This CDR3 spans 13 amino acids. The CDR3 DNA follows: TGTGCCAGCAGTGCAGAGGGTGGTCAGCCCCAGCATTTT. Translating gives CASSAEGGQPQHF.

This chain connects TRBV6-4 to TRBJ2-1; 12 nucleotides match TRBD2. This CDR3 spans 16 amino acids. Per the germline V gene, CDR1 is MRHNA and CDR2 is SNTAGT. Trimming cost V 0 bases and J 6 bases; bases outside gene matches: 3. The CDR3 here is CASSDSATSGSNEQFF. The CDR3 DNA reads TGTGCCAGCAGTGACTCTGCGACTAGCGGGAGCAATGAGCAGTTCTTC.

On this clone itself: This may stem from a read error, because a much larger clone lies one nucleotide away. The chain is built from TRBV9 and TRBJ2-4; D possibly corresponds to TRBD1 (6 bases). The length of the CDR3 is 15 residues. The V end was cut by 4 bases, the J end by 8 bases, with 19 bases between. CDR1 is SGDLS, CDR2 YYNGEE, per germline. For the CDR3, the DNA is TGTGCCAGCAGCACGGGACCCCAAGAGGGGGACATTCAGTACTTC. It yields the protein CASSTGPQEGDIQYF. The whole variable domain, filled in from reference TRBV9 and TRBJ2-4, reads DSGVTQTPKHLITATGQRVTLRCSPRSGDLSVYWYQQSLDQGLQFLIQYYNGEERAKGNILERFSAQQFPDLHSELNLSSLELGDSALYFCASSTGPQEGDIQYFGAGTRLSVL.

The chain couples TRBV11-2 to TRBJ2-1; no firm D call. Trimming took 2 bases from V and 1 from J, leaving 9 bases between them. This CDR3 has 15 residues. Germline CDR1 reads SGHAT; CDR2 reads FQNNGV. As DNA, the CDR3 is TGTGCCAGCAGCTTACTTTCGCTGTCCTACAATGAGCAGTTCTTC. It codes for CASSLLSLSYNEQFF.

The rearrangement uses TRBV19 and TRBJ2-1; a possible D gene is TRBD1 (6 bases). This CDR3 is built from 14 residues. Germline CDR1 reads LNHDA; CDR2 reads SQIVND (reference sequence). Trimming pared 6 bases from V and 7 bases from J, leaving 16 bases between. CDR3 nucleotides: TGTGCCAGTAGCCGCCGGGACATGGTAAATGAGCAGTTCTTC. It specifies CASSRRDMVNEQFF. Supplemented by reference TRBV19 and TRBJ2-1, the full variable domain reads DGGITQSPKYLFRKEGQNVTLSCEQNLNHDAMYWYRQDPGQGLRLIYYSQIVNDFQKGDIAEGYSVSREKKESFPLTVTSAQKNPTAFYLCASSRRDMVNEQFFGPGTRLTVL.

This clone appeared once. This specimen includes other DNA sequences encoding the same CDR3. V and J are TRBV18 and TRBJ1-2, with D possibly TRBD1 on 6 matching bases. V was shortened by 1 base and J by 2 bases, with 8 bases between the two germline ends. The germline CDR1 and CDR2 sequences are KGHSH and LQKENI. The CDR3 consists of 14 residues. CDR3 nucleotide sequence: TGTGCCAGCTCACCACGGACAGACAACTATGGCTACACCTTC. Protein sequence: CASSPRTDNYGYTF.